These 22 T cell receptor beta chains were sequenced from one sample in a study of blood T cell repertoires in COVID-19. Produced via immunoSEQ multiplex PCR; TCRdb's table is partial and in-frame only. This repertoire shows about 320,000 clones, roughly 86% found once; its top ten account for about 8.9%. The sequenced material came from PBMCs or T cells enriched from blood (not recorded which). These receptors were taken from a woman aged 18-29 years who had recovered from COVID-19.

The V call is TRBV11-2, the J call TRBJ1-2; no clear D. Per germline, CDR1 SGHAT and CDR2 FQNNGV. Trimming shortened V by 5 bases and J by 0 bases, and 7 bases separated the two germline ends. This CDR3 comprises 13 residues. The CDR3 loop is CASSLLANYGYTF. The CDR3 DNA sequence: TGTGCCAGCAGCCTCCTAGCTAACTATGGCTACACCTTC.

The J gene is TRBJ2-5, the V gene TRBV5-1; 9 bases align to TRBD1. Germline V gene data show CDR1 as SGHRS and CDR2 as YFSETQ. The CDR3 is 14 residues long. With 0 bases clipped from V and 5 bases from J, the junction kept 2 bases outside the gene matches. DNA of the CDR3: TGCGCCAGCAGCTTGGAAGGGACAGGGGAGACCCAGTACTTC. Amino acid sequence: CASSLEGTGETQYF.

V gene TRBV27 combines with J gene TRBJ2-7, with 8 bases that match TRBD2. The CDR3 runs to 15 residues. The V segment lost 2 bases and the J segment 7 bases; nucleotides outside the gene matches: 10. CDR1 MNHEY and CDR2 SMNVEV come from the germline V gene (reference sequence). The DNA of the CDR3 is TGTGCCAGCAGTTTAGGGGTCCGATCGGGAGGGGAGCAGTACTTC. Translating gives CASSLGVRSGGEQYF.

About this clone itself: The identical CDR3 is also encoded by other nucleotide sequences in the sample. V is TRBV18 and J is TRBJ2-7; perhaps TRBD1 as D (6 bases). CDR3 length: 15 amino acids. Germline V gene lookup returns CDR1 KGHSH and CDR2 LQKENI. V was cut by 3 bases and J by 0 bases, with 12 bases left in between. DNA for the CDR3: TGTGCCAGCTCACCTCTCCAGGGGAGCTCCTACGAGCAGTACTTC. It yields the protein CASSPLQGSSYEQYF.

V and J are TRBV28 and TRBJ1-5; 8 bases agree with TRBD1. The CDR3 consists of 15 residues. Per germline, CDR1 MDHEN and CDR2 SYDVKM. J was trimmed by 5 bases and V by 5 bases; bases with no gene match: 8. The CDR3 bases are TGTGCCAGCAGTCTGACCGGACAGGGCGATCAGCCCCAGCATTTT. It codes for CASSLTGQGDQPQHF. Full variable domain (rest looked up from reference TRBV28 and TRBJ1-5): DVKVTQSSRYLVKRTGEKVFLECVQDMDHENMFWYRQDPGLGLRLIYFSYDVKMKEKGDIPEGYSVSREKKERFSLILESASTNQTSMYLCASSLTGQGDQPQHFGDGTRLSIL.

This chain joins TRBV5-4 and TRBJ2-5, with TRBD1 matching 7 bases. Germline trimming cut 4 bases from V and 1 base from J; bases unmatched to any gene: 7. Germline V lookup: CDR1 SGHNT, CDR2 YYREEE (reference sequence). This CDR3 contains 15 residues. CDR3: CASSPKGTVQETQYF. CDR3 DNA: TGTGCCAGCAGCCCGAAGGGGACAGTCCAAGAGACCCAGTACTTC.

This sequence joins TRBV2 and TRBJ2-1, with TRBD2 identical over 13 bases. With 6 bases clipped from V and 9 bases from J, the junction kept 5 bases outside the gene matches. The CDR3 length is 14 residues. Germline V gives CDR1 SNHLY, CDR2 FYNNEI. The CDR3 region is CASRRLAGGTEQFF. The CDR3 coding sequence is TGTGCCAGCAGGCGACTAGCGGGAGGAACTGAGCAGTTCTTC.

The chain joins TRBV15 to TRBJ2-7, with 7 bases identical to TRBD2. The ends lost 3 bases at V and 5 bases at J; junction bases unmatched: 13. The CDR3 extends over 16 amino acids. In germline, CDR1 is LNHNV, CDR2 YYDKDF (reference sequence). Here the CDR3 DNA reads TGTGCCACCAGCAGCACGCGACCGGGAGGCTGGGACGAGCAGTACTTC. The encoded protein is CATSSTRPGGWDEQYF.

The rearrangement links TRBV30 to TRBJ2-7; TRBD1 might be the D (6 bases). The CDR3 sequence is 13 residues long. Trimming left V 3 bases short and J 5 bases short, with 14 bases between. Germline CDR1 and CDR2: GTSNPN and SVGIG (reference sequence). The DNA for the CDR3 is TGTGCCTGGAGCGCCGGGACATTAAACGAGCAGTACTTC. Its translation is CAWSAGTLNEQYF. Full variable domain (remainder filled in from reference TRBV30 and TRBJ2-7): SQTIHQWPATLVQPVGSPLSLECTVEGTSNPNLYWYRQAAGRGLQLLFYSVGIGQISSEVPQNLSASRPQDRQFILSSKKLLLSDSGFYLCAWSAGTLNEQYFGPGTRLTVT.

This clone was counted only a few times. This chain joins TRBV10-3 and TRBJ2-3; 14 nucleotides agree with TRBD2. The junction had 5 bases not matched to a gene; V was cut back by 4 bases and J by 5 bases. Germline lookup yields CDR1 ENHRY and CDR2 SYGVKD. CDR3 size: 16 residues. The DNA for the CDR3 is TGTGCCATCAGTGGAGGGACTAGCGGGGGTCAAGATACGCAGTATTTT. This sequence encodes CAISGGTSGGQDTQYF.

The V gene is TRBV9, the J gene TRBJ1-1, with TRBD1 matching 9 bases. Germline V gene data show CDR1 as SGDLS and CDR2 as YYNGEE. The V and J ends lost 7 bases and 11 bases, in that order; junction bases with no gene match: 15. The length of the CDR3 is 14 residues. CDR3 nucleotide sequence: TGTGCCAGCGGTCAGGGACAGGGCGGTCTTGGCGCTTTCTTT. Residues: CASGQGQGGLGAFF. Full variable domain (rest looked up from reference TRBV9 and TRBJ1-1): DSGVTQTPKHLITATGQRVTLRCSPRSGDLSVYWYQQSLDQGLQFLIQYYNGEERAKGNILERFSAQQFPDLHSELNLSSLELGDSALYFCASGQGQGGLGAFFGQGTRLTVV.

The chain is built from TRBV28 and TRBJ1-5; weak D call: TRBD1 (6 bases). The V and J ends lost 8 bases and 3 bases respectively, with 11 bases between them. Germline CDR1 MDHEN, CDR2 SYDVKM. This CDR3 spans 13 amino acids. For the CDR3, the DNA is TGTGCCAGCCTTCAGGGGAACAATCAGCCCCAGCATTTT. Its translation: CASLQGNNQPQHF.

The chain is built from TRBV18 and TRBJ1-4; no reliable D call. The CDR3 extends over 14 amino acids. The V gene lost 6 bases and the J gene lost 8 bases, with 16 bases spanning the gap. CDR1 and CDR2 from the germline V gene are KGHSH and LQKENI. CDR3 residues: CASSLVGEGEKLFF. CDR3 sequence (DNA): TGTGCCAGCTCTCTCGTCGGCGAGGGAGAAAAACTGTTTTTT.

V is TRBV19 and J is TRBJ1-1, with TRBD1 as a possible D gene (6 bases). The CDR3 contains 15 residues. From germline, CDR1 is LNHDA and CDR2 SQIVND (reference sequence). V was pared by 2 bases and J by 1 base, with 11 bases between. Here the CDR3 reads CASSISGHPNTEAFF. The CDR3 DNA reads TGTGCCAGTAGTATATCGGGACATCCGAACACTGAAGCTTTCTTT.

The V and J genes are TRBV28 and TRBJ1-6; D is unresolved. The CDR3 totals 11 residues. The V and J ends lost 5 bases and 10 bases respectively, with 6 bases between them. Germline V gene lookup returns CDR1 MDHEN and CDR2 SYDVKM. The CDR3 loop reads CASSRGSPLHF. The CDR3 region has the DNA TGTGCCAGCAGTCGAGGGTCACCCCTCCACTTT.

V usage is TRBV7-6 and J usage is TRBJ1-1; maybe TRBD1 (6 bases). Germline CDR1 is SGHVS and CDR2 is FNYEAQ. Trimming removed 5 bases from V and 4 bases from J, with 11 bases in between. The CDR3 spans 13 residues. CDR3 sequence (DNA): TGTGCCAGCAGCCGTGGGGGGGCCACTGAAGCTTTCTTT. Protein product: CASSRGGATEAFF.

The chain joins TRBV7-7 to TRBJ2-3; 7 nucleotides line up with TRBD2. CDR3 length: 14 amino acids. Germline CDR1 SSHAT, CDR2 FNYEAQ (reference sequence). V lost 5 bases and J lost 0; bases outside the gene matches: 2. CDR3 loop: CASSERGSTDTQYF. CDR3 nucleotides: TGTGCCAGCAGCGAGCGGGGAAGCACAGATACGCAGTATTTT.

The chain couples TRBV6-5 to TRBJ2-7; tentative D call: TRBD1 (6 bases). The ends were cut back, 6 bases at V and 3 bases at J, with 12 bases in the middle. The germline V gene has CDR1 MNHEY and CDR2 SVGAGI. The CDR3 sequence is 13 residues long. Here the CDR3 DNA reads TGTGCCAGCAGAGCAGGGGACCACTACGAGCAGTACTTC. This codes for CASRAGDHYEQYF.

This clone was counted a few times. The J gene is TRBJ1-6, the V gene TRBV4-1; TRBD1 aligns across 9 bases. CDR1 and CDR2 from the germline V gene are MGHRA and YSYEKL. The CDR3 is made up of 15 amino acids. Trimming at V came to 6 bases and at J to 9 bases, leaving 9 bases not matched to a gene. The CDR3 region has the DNA TGCGCCAGCAGGCAGAGCGACAGGGGGTTTTCACCCCTCCACTTT. Its translation: CASRQSDRGFSPLHF.

The chain links TRBV3-1 (or the pseudogene TRBV3-2) to TRBJ2-7; perhaps TRBD2 as D (6 bases). The germline gives CDR1 LGHDT, CDR2 YNNKEL (reference sequence). The CDR3 contains 15 residues. Trimming left V 0 bases short and J 4 bases short, with 13 bases between. The CDR3 bases are TGTGCCAGCAGCCAAGAACCCTCGGGGGTTTACGAGCAGTACTTC. It codes for CASSQEPSGVYEQYF.

The chain joins TRBV28 to TRBJ2-7, with 9 nucleotides matching TRBD2. Germline assignment: CDR1 MDHEN and CDR2 SYDVKM. This CDR3 comprises 15 residues. The V and J ends lost 8 bases and 0 bases, in that order; junction bases with no gene match: 8. CDR3 region: CASGSISGSSYEQYF. The CDR3, as DNA: TGTGCCAGCGGATCTATTAGCGGGAGCTCCTACGAGCAGTACTTC.

CDR3 coding DNA: TGTGCCAGCAGTTCCCGGATGGGACAGTTCTACTATGGCTACACCTTC. Protein sequence: CASSSRMGQFYYGYTF. The genes are TRBV27 and TRBJ1-2; 7 positions match TRBD1. Losses at the gene ends were 4 bases for V and 3 bases for J; bases not matched to a gene: 11. The CDR3 totals 16 residues. Germline lookup yields CDR1 MNHEY and CDR2 SMNVEV (reference sequence).